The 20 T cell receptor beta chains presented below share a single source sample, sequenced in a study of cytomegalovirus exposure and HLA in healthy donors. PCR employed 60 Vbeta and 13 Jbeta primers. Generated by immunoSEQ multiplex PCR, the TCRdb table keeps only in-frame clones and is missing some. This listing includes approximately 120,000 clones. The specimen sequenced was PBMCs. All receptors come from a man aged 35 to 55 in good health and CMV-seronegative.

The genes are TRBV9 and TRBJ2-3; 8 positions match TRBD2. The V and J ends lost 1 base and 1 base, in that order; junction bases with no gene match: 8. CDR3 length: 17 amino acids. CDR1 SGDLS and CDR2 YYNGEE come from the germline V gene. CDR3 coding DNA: TGTGCCAGCAGCGTAAGGCGGGAGGTCACCCGCACAGATACGCAGTATTTT. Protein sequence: CASSVRREVTRTDTQYF.

CDR3 nucleotide sequence: TGCGCCAGCAGCTTGGAAGTACAGGGGGCCAAAAACATTCAGTACTTC. Encoded protein: CASSLEVQGAKNIQYF. The chain uses TRBV5-1 and TRBJ2-4, with TRBD1 matching 7 bases. Unmatched junction bases numbered 4, after V lost 0 bases and J lost 1 base. The V gene's germline CDR1 is SGHRS and CDR2 YFSETQ. This CDR3 spans 16 amino acids.

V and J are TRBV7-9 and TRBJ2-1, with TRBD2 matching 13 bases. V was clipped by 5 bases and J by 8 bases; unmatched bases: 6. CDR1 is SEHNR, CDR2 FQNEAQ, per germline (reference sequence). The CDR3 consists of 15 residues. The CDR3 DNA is TGTGCCAGCAGCCCAGGGACTAGCGGGACAGATGAGCAGTTCTTC. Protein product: CASSPGTSGTDEQFF.

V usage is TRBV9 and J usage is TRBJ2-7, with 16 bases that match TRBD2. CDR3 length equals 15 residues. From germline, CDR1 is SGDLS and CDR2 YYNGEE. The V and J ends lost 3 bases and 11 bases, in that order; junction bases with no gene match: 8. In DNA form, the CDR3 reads TGTGCCAGCAGCGAGGGGACTAGCGGGAGGGCACAGAAGTACTTC. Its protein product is CASSEGTSGRAQKYF.

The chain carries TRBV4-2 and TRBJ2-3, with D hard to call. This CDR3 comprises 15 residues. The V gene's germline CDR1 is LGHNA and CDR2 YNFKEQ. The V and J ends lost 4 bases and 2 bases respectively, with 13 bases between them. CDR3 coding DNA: TGTGCCAGCAGCCCGTTTGCGCCTTACACAGATACGCAGTATTTT. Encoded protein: CASSPFAPYTDTQYF.

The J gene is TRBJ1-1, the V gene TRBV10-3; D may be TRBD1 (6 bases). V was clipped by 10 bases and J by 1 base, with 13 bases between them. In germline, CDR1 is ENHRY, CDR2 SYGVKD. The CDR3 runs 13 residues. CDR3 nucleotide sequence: TGTGCCACCGGGTGGACAGAGAACACTGAAGCTTTCTTT. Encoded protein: CATGWTENTEAFF.

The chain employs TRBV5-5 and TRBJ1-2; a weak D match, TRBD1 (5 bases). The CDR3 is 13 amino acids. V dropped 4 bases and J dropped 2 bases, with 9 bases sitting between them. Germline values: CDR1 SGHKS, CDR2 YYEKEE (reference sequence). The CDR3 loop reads CASSPDRNYGYTF. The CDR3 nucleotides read TGTGCCAGCAGCCCTGACAGAAACTATGGCTACACCTTC.

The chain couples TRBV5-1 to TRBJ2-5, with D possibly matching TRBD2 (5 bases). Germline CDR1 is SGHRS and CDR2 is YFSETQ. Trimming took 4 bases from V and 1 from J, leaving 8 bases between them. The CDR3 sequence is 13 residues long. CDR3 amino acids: CASSDGIQETQYF. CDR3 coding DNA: TGCGCCAGCAGCGACGGGATCCAAGAGACCCAGTACTTC.

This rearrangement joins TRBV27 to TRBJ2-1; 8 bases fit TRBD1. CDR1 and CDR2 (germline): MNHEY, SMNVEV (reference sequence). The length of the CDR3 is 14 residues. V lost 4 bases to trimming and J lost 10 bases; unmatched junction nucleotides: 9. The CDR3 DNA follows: TGTGCCAGCAGTTACAACGACAGGGGAGACGAGCAGTTCTTC. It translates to CASSYNDRGDEQFF.

CDR3 amino acids: CASSEGTGYQPQHF. CDR3 DNA sequence: TGTGCCAGCAGTGAGGGGACAGGGTACCAGCCCCAGCATTTT. The chain joins TRBV2 to TRBJ1-5; 9 positions match TRBD1. This CDR3 has 14 amino acids. CDR1 is SNHLY and CDR2 is FYNNEI in the germline V gene. Trimming cost V 3 bases and J 7 bases; bases outside gene matches: 4.

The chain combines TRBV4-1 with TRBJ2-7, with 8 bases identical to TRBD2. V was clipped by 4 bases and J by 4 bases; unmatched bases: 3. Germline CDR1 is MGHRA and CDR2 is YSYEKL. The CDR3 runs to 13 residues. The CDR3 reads CASSRGGSYEQYF. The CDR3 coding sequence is TGCGCCAGCAGCCGCGGGGGGTCGTACGAGCAGTACTTC.

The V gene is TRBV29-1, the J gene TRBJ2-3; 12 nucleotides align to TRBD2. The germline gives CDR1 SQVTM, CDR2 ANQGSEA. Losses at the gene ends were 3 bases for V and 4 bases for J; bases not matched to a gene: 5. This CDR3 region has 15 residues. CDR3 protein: CSVETSGSNSDTQYF. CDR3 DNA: TGCAGCGTTGAGACTAGCGGGAGTAACTCAGATACGCAGTATTTT.

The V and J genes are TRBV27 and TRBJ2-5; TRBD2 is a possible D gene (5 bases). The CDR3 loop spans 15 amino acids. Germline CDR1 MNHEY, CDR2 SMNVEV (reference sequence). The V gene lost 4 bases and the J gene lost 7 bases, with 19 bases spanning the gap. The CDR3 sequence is CASSSRTGSLGTQYF. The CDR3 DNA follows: TGTGCCAGCAGTTCCCGAACGGGGAGTTTAGGGACCCAGTACTTC.

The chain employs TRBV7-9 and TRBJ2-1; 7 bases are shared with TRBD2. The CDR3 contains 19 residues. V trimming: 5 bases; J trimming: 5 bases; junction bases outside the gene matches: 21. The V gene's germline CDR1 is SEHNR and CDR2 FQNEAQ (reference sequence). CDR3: CASSRLRASPSGIHNEQFF. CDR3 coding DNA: TGTGCCAGCAGCCGGTTGAGAGCTTCCCCAAGCGGGATTCACAATGAGCAGTTCTTC.

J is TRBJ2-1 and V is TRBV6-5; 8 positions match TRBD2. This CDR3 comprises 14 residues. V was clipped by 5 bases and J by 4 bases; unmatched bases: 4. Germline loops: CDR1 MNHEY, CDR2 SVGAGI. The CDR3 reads CASSPSGSYNEQFF. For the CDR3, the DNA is TGTGCCAGCAGTCCTAGCGGGTCGTACAATGAGCAGTTCTTC.

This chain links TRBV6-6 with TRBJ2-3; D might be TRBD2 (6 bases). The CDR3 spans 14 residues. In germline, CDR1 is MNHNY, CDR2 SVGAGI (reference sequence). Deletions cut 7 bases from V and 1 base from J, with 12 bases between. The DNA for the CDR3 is TGTGCCAGCATTGCGGGACTCGGCACAGATACGCAGTATTTT. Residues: CASIAGLGTDTQYF.

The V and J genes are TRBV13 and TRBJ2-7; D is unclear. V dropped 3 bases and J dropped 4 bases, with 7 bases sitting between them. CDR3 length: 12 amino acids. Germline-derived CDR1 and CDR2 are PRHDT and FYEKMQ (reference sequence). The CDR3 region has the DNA TGTGCCAGCAGCTTTCAGGTGTACGAGCAGTACTTC. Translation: CASSFQVYEQYF.

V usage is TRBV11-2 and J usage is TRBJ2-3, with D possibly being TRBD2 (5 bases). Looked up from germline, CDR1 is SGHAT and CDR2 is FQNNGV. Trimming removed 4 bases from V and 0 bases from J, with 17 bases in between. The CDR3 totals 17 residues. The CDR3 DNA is TGTGCCAGCAGCTCCCGGGATCAGCGCCGTAGCACAGATACGCAGTATTTT. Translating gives CASSSRDQRRSTDTQYF. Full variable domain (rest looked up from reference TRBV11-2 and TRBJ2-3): EAGVAQSPRYKIIEKRQSVAFWCNPISGHATLYWYQQILGQGPKLLIQFQNNGVVDDSQLPKDRFSAERLKGVDSTLKIQPAKLEDSAVYLCASSSRDQRRSTDTQYFGPGTRLTVL.

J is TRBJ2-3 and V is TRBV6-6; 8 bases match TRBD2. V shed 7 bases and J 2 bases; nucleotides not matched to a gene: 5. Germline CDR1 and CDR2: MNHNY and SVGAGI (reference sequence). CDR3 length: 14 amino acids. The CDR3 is CASIPGGPTDTQYF. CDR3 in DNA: TGTGCCAGCATCCCGGGAGGGCCCACAGATACGCAGTATTTT.

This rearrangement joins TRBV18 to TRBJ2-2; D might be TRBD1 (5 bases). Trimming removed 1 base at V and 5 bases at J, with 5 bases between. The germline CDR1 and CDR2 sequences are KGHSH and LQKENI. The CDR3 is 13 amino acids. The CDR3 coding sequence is TGTGCCAGCTCACCACAGGGGACCGGGGAGCTGTTTTTT. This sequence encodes CASSPQGTGELFF.